Listed here are 23 T cell receptor beta chains from one sample, sequenced in a study of blood T cell repertoires in COVID-19. Only in-frame clones appear in the TCRdb table, and some are missing; sequencing was by immunoSEQ multiplex PCR. The profile covers 65,000 to 95,000 clones, with around four fifths appearing a single time and around 33% taken by the ten largest. Sequencing was done on a sample of peripheral blood. The receptors stem from a man in his sixties with COVID-19, enrolled during active disease.

Worth noting for this clone: The same CDR3 can be traced to other DNA sequences in this sample. As DNA, the CDR3 is TGTGCCAGCAGGCCAACAAGGAACACTGAAGCTTTCTTT. Its protein is CASRPTRNTEAFF. This chain connects TRBV7-2 to TRBJ1-1, with no clear D. Trimming cost V 6 bases and J 1 base, with 9 bases left between them. This CDR3 has 13 amino acids. Germline lookup yields CDR1 SGHTA and CDR2 FQGNSA.

The chain employs TRBV25-1 and TRBJ1-1; tentative D call: TRBD1 (6 bases). Trimming took off 7 bases at V and 4 bases at J, with 19 bases between the two ends. This CDR3 contains 15 residues. Germline V CDR1 and CDR2: MGHDK, SYGVNS. The CDR3 loop reads CASKEGEQQGTEAFF. CDR3 coding DNA: TGTGCCAGCAAAGAGGGGGAGCAGCAAGGCACTGAAGCTTTCTTT.

The CDR3 nucleotides read TGTGCCAGCAACTACCGGGACAGGGGTTACTCCTACGAGCAGTACTTC. Translated: CASNYRDRGYSYEQYF. This chain links TRBV6-6 with TRBJ2-7; 10 bases line up with TRBD1. The V and J ends lost 7 bases and 0 bases, in that order; junction bases with no gene match: 9. Per the germline V gene, CDR1 is MNHNY and CDR2 is SVGAGI (reference sequence). The CDR3 extends over 16 amino acids.

This chain links TRBV5-8 with TRBJ2-1; 8 nucleotides match TRBD1. Germline CDR1 is SGHTS and CDR2 is YDEGEE. The CDR3 consists of 12 residues. V was pared by 5 bases and J by 9 bases, with 4 bases of the junction left unmatched. The CDR3 DNA sequence: TGTGCCAGCAGTGTCACAGGGGGTGAGCAGTTCTTC. Translated, it gives CASSVTGGEQFF.

The chain employs TRBV10-2 and TRBJ1-1; no reliable D call. Germline V gene sequence: CDR1 WSHSY, CDR2 SAAADI. V was clipped by 5 bases and J by 5 bases, with 12 bases between them. The CDR3 has 13 amino acids. CDR3 loop: CASSQEEVTEAFF. For the CDR3, the DNA is TGCGCCAGCAGTCAAGAGGAGGTAACTGAAGCTTTCTTT.

This clone was seen once. The rearrangement links TRBV4-2 to TRBJ2-1, with 7 bases fitting TRBD2. CDR1 is LGHNA and CDR2 is YNFKEQ in the germline V gene. The CDR3 consists of 17 residues. The ends lost 4 bases at V and 4 bases at J; junction bases unmatched: 13. CDR3 nucleotides: TGTGCCAGCAGCCCGAGCCGTCCGGGACTAATTTACAATGAGCAGTTCTTC. Its translation: CASSPSRPGLIYNEQFF.

V gene TRBV19 combines with J gene TRBJ2-1, with 7 bases matching TRBD2. Germline-derived CDR1 and CDR2 are LNHDA and SQIVND (reference sequence). This CDR3 is 15 amino acids long. V was pared by 5 bases and J by 5 bases, with 9 bases of the junction left unmatched. The CDR3, as DNA: TGTGCCAGTAGTGAGTCTAGCGGACGAAACAATGAGCAGTTCTTC. This encodes CASSESSGRNNEQFF.

CDR3 in DNA: TGTGCCAGTCGAGGACTAGCCGTAAGCTACAATGAGCAGTTCTTC. The encoded protein is CASRGLAVSYNEQFF. The genes are TRBV19 and TRBJ2-1; 8 nucleotides agree with TRBD2. The CDR3 runs 15 residues. V gave up 8 bases and J gave up 3 bases; unmatched junction bases: 9. Germline V gene sequence: CDR1 LNHDA, CDR2 SQIVND (reference sequence).

This clone was recorded only once. The chain recombines TRBV19 with TRBJ1-5, with 10 positions matching TRBD1. The ends lost 6 bases at V and 7 bases at J; junction bases unmatched: 12. The CDR3 is made up of 16 amino acids. Germline V gene lookup returns CDR1 LNHDA and CDR2 SQIVND (reference sequence). CDR3 sequence reads: CASRSQKGQGKQPQHF. CDR3 in DNA: TGTGCCAGTAGAAGCCAAAAGGGACAGGGGAAACAGCCCCAGCATTTT.

V and J are TRBV5-6 and TRBJ2-7; D is undetermined. This CDR3 contains 15 residues. V was pared by 0 bases and J by 2 bases, with 12 bases between. Germline CDR1 is SGHDT and CDR2 is YYEEEE. This CDR3 reads CASSLVKEPAYEQYF. CDR3 DNA: TGTGCCAGCAGCTTGGTGAAGGAGCCGGCCTACGAGCAGTACTTC.

This chain uses TRBV29-1 with TRBJ1-4, with D unresolved. The CDR3 loop spans 14 amino acids. V was trimmed by 1 base and J by 7 bases, leaving 13 bases between them. Germline V gene sequence: CDR1 SQVTM, CDR2 ANQGSEA. The CDR3 DNA sequence: TGCAGCGTTGAAGCAAGGGTGGCGGGTGAAAAACTGTTTTTT. Amino acid sequence: CSVEARVAGEKLFF.

This clone was observed a single time. The V call is TRBV7-2, the J call TRBJ2-5; TRBD2 matches at 8 bases. Germline loops: CDR1 SGHTA, CDR2 FQGNSA. CDR3 length: 16 amino acids. V lost 0 bases, J lost 2 bases, and 5 bases stayed unmatched. Written as DNA, the CDR3 is TGTGCCAGCAGCTTAGCGATCACTAGCGGACAAGAGACCCAGTACTTC. The encoded protein is CASSLAITSGQETQYF.

V and J are TRBV3-1 (or the pseudogene TRBV3-2) and TRBJ2-7, with 12 bases lining up with TRBD2. The CDR3 is 15 amino acids. The V segment lost 3 bases and the J segment 6 bases; nucleotides outside the gene matches: 6. The V gene's germline CDR1 is LGHDT and CDR2 YNNKEL (reference sequence). CDR3: CASSQPSGGAAEQYF. CDR3 bases: TGTGCCAGCAGCCAGCCTAGCGGGGGGGCAGCCGAGCAGTACTTC.

The genes are TRBV9 and TRBJ1-4; TRBD1 matches 7 bases. The CDR3 covers 15 residues. Germline-derived CDR1 and CDR2 are SGDLS and YYNGEE. V dropped 4 bases and J dropped 3; count of bases not matched to a gene: 6. The CDR3 here is CASSKQGYANEKLFF. CDR3 in DNA: TGTGCCAGCAGCAAACAGGGGTATGCTAATGAAAAACTGTTTTTT.

J is TRBJ2-4 and V is TRBV10-3; 8 nucleotides match TRBD1. Germline V gene data show CDR1 as ENHRY and CDR2 as SYGVKD. The CDR3 contains 16 residues. Trimming took 0 bases from V and 3 from J; bases not matched to a gene: 4. DNA of the CDR3: TGTGCCATCAGTGAGTCTTCGACAGGGGTCAAAAACATTCAGTACTTC. It is translated as CAISESSTGVKNIQYF.

The rearrangement links TRBV7-3 to TRBJ2-1; 13 bases are a match to TRBD2. Per the germline V gene, CDR1 is SGHTA and CDR2 is FQGTGA. With V trimmed by 3 bases and J by 6 bases, 5 bases remained unmatched. The CDR3 is made up of 16 amino acids. Written as DNA, the CDR3 is TGTGCCAGCAGCTTGCGACTAGCGGGGGGTTCCAATGAGCAGTTCTTC. It translates to CASSLRLAGGSNEQFF.

The J gene is TRBJ2-2, the V gene TRBV15; D is undetermined. CDR3 length: 16 amino acids. Germline V gene lookup returns CDR1 LNHNV and CDR2 YYDKDF (reference sequence). Trimming shortened V by 0 bases and J by 5 bases, and 13 bases separated the two germline ends. CDR3 residues: CATSRDYGASTGELFF. CDR3 sequence (DNA): TGTGCCACCAGCAGAGATTACGGAGCCAGTACCGGGGAGCTGTTTTTT.

The V gene is TRBV5-1, the J gene TRBJ2-7, with D possibly matching TRBD1 (6 bases). The CDR3 has 15 amino acids. V gave up 0 bases and J gave up 4 bases, with 14 bases separating them. Germline V gives CDR1 SGHRS, CDR2 YFSETQ. CDR3 region: CASSLEQGISYEQYF. CDR3 in DNA: TGCGCCAGCAGCTTGGAACAGGGAATTTCGTACGAGCAGTACTTC.

The chain recombines TRBV3-1 (or the pseudogene TRBV3-2) with TRBJ1-1; D is perhaps TRBD1 (5 bases). The germline CDR1 and CDR2 sequences are LGHDT and YNNKEL (reference sequence). V lost 4 bases and J lost 5, with 17 bases in between. The CDR3 runs 15 residues. CDR3 bases: TGTGCCAGCAGCCTCTCGACAGTCCAAGTTACTGAAGCTTTCTTT. Protein sequence: CASSLSTVQVTEAFF.

V usage is TRBV2 and J usage is TRBJ1-5; the D gene is possibly TRBD1 (6 bases). With 5 bases removed from V and 3 bases from J, the gap between germline ends came to 11 bases. The length of the CDR3 is 14 residues. Germline values: CDR1 SNHLY, CDR2 FYNNEI. The CDR3 bases are TGTGCCAGCAGTCTGACAGGACCCAATCAGCCCCAGCATTTT. Residues: CASSLTGPNQPQHF. Filled out from reference TRBV2 and TRBJ1-5, the complete variable domain reads EPEVTQTPSHQVTQMGQEVILRCVPISNHLYFYWYRQILGQKVEFLVSFYNNEISEKSEIFDDQFSVERPDGSNFTLKIRSTKLEDSAMYFCASSLTGPNQPQHFGDGTRLSIL.

This chain joins TRBV5-1 and TRBJ1-4; perhaps TRBD1 as D (5 bases). The V and J ends lost 0 bases and 0 bases respectively, with 9 bases between them. Germline CDR1 and CDR2: SGHRS and YFSETQ. The CDR3 contains 16 residues. CDR3 bases: TGCGCCAGCAGCTTGGATTCACAGGCAACTAATGAAAAACTGTTTTTT. This translates into CASSLDSQATNEKLFF.

This chain joins TRBV11-3 and TRBJ2-3; TRBD2 matches 8 bases. Germline V gene sequence: CDR1 SGHNT, CDR2 YENEEA. This CDR3 comprises 15 residues. V was pared by 5 bases and J by 3 bases, with 7 bases of the junction left unmatched. The CDR3 loop reads CASSRGGAETDTQYF. CDR3 DNA sequence: TGTGCCAGCAGCCGGGGGGGGGCAGAGACAGATACGCAGTATTTT.

This rearrangement joins TRBV2 to TRBJ2-5, with D perhaps TRBD1 (7 bases). Germline CDR1 is SNHLY and CDR2 is FYNNEI. The CDR3 spans 15 residues. Trimming stripped 5 bases from V and 2 bases from J, with 15 bases between. The CDR3 coding sequence is TGTGCCAGCAGTCAGGGGGGCTTTCGGCAAGAGACCCAGTACTTC. It specifies CASSQGGFRQETQYF. Variable domain in full (rest from reference TRBV2 and TRBJ2-5): EPEVTQTPSHQVTQMGQEVILRCVPISNHLYFYWYRQILGQKVEFLVSFYNNEISEKSEIFDDQFSVERPDGSNFTLKIRSTKLEDSAMYFCASSQGGFRQETQYFGPGTRLLVL.